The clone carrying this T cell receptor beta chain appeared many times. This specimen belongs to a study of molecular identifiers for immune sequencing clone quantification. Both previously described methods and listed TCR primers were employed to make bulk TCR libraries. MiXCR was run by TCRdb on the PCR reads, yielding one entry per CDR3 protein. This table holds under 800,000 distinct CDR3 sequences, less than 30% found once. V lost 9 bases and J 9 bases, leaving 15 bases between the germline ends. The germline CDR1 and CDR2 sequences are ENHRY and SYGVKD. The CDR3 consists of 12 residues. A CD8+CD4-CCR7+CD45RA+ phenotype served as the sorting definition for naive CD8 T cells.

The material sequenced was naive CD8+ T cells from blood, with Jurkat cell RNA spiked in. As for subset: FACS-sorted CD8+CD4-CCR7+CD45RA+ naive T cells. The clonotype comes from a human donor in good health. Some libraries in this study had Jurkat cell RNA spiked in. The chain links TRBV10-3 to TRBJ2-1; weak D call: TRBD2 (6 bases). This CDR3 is CAIGLLSGEQFF. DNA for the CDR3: TGTGCCATAGGACTACTATCCGGTGAGCAGTTCTTC.